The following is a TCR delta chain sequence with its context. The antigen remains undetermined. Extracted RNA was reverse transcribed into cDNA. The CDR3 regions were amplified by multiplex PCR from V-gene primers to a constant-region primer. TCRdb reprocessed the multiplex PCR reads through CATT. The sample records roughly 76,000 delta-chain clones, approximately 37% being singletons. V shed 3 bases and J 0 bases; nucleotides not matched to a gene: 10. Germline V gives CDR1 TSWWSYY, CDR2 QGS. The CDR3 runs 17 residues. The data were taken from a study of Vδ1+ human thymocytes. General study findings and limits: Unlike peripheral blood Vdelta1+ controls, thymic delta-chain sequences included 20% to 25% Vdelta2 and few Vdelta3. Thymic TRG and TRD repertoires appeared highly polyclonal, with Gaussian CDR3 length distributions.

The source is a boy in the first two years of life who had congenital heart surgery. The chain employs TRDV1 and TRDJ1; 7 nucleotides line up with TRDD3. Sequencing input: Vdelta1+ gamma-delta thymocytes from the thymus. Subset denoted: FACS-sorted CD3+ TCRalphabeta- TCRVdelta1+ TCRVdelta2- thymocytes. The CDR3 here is CALGDLYWGSDTDKLIF. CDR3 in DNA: TGTGCTCTTGGGGATCTGTACTGGGGTTCGGACACCGATAAACTCATCTTT.